This T cell receptor (beta chain) was captured in a study of blood T cell repertoires in COVID-19. Study at large: COVID-19 samples, acute and convalescent, were from the United States, Italy and Spain.

Authors' analysis steps: It was from reference gene primer amplification that nucleated cell counts were estimated. Sequenced by immunoSEQ multiplex PCR; TCRdb stores in-frame clones only, minus some. V and J calls and clone size are as listed in that table; D and trimming were resolved from the DNA. The table has over 300,000 clones, roughly 86% seen once; the top ten hold about 1.6%. There are 15 residues in the CDR3. Germline CDR1 reads LGHNA; CDR2 reads YSLEER. The V end lost 3 bases, the J end lost 1 base, and 10 bases lay between the germline ends. This chain joins TRBV4-3 and TRBJ1-5, with D possibly matching TRBD1 (6 bases). The TCR sequence derives from a woman aged 50 to 60 with acute or convalescent COVID-19. Input material: peripheral blood. CDR3 in amino acids: CASSHLRGSNQPQHF. The DNA of the CDR3 is TGCGCCAGCAGCCACCTCAGGGGCAGCAATCAGCCCCAGCATTTT.